This T cell receptor beta chain was observed in a study of cytomegalovirus exposure and HLA in healthy donors (dated by TCRdb to the late 2010s). At the level of the whole study: In an earlier analysis of several hundred of the donors, about 260 Gb of sequence data and some 120 million unique TCR beta sequences from 150 million to 200 million T cells were reported. An early release that covered several hundred HLA-typed donors contained approximately 300 gigabases of sequencing data and about 84 million unique TCR sequences. The genetic ancestry cluster associated with self-reported Caucasian donors included roughly 84% of the roughly 400 genotyped donors. The study aimed to test whether cataloging public T cell receptors could reveal signatures of past pathogen exposure. The study used immunosequencing to profile the T cell repertoires of about 670 subjects and linked those repertoires to cytomegalovirus serostatus. Along with the approximately 700-subject first cohort, a separate validation cohort of over a hundred different subjects was used. High-throughput TCR immunosequencing, statistical association of individual TCRs with disease status, and machine learning were combined to predict cytomegalovirus infection status. In a later analysis, previously published TCR beta repertoires from several hundred donors were re-analyzed and high-resolution HLA genotyping was added so that TCR occurrence patterns could be studied. In the later analysis, no new phenotypic data were used to find candidate immune exposures; instead, reliance was placed on TCR beta sequences and their occurrence across donors. In an earlier analysis of a few hundred of the donors, high-throughput TCR beta sequencing was used to judge whether each TCR beta V gene segment behaved as functional or pseudogenic. Donor age, sex, ethnicity and CMV serostatus were compiled alongside the repertoire data. A later genetic analysis took genome-wide SNP genotypes for about three fifths of the roughly 670 donors and used that subset as a discovery cohort. Every repertoire in the discovery cohort had been generated on one and the same sequencing platform. HLA typing covered class I and class II loci at four-digit resolution. Typing coverage varied by locus: roughly 620-640 donors for A, B, C, DRB1 and DQB1; under 550 for DQA1; approximately 570 for DPA1; 450 to 480 for DPB1. Because of strong linkage in the cohort, roughly five DR-DQ haplotypes were treated as single units for association and clustering. Among 398 genotyped donors of the cohort, an average of roughly 240,000 unique TCR beta nucleotide sequences were sequenced per donor, about a sixth of them non-productive. Here is what the overall study found, with its caveats: Several of the top co-occurrence clusters appeared to be linked to parvovirus B19, influenza, CMV and Epstein-Barr virus, according to a later analysis. Presence/absence analyses assumed roughly uniform sequencing depth across donors, an assumption that may not hold. Around 16 rarely observed V segments, including chromosome 9 orphons, were excluded from the earlier analysis of some 590 of the donors because counts were too low. The authors suggested that the approach could potentially be extended to other disease states and immunological phenotypes. For the cohort, immune exposure information was limited to CMV serostatus. Most TCR sequences were seen in very few donors, while some public TCRs were found in many individuals. The 87-base-pair reads could not distinguish some IMGT-functional V segments, including TRBV6-2 and TRBV6-3, so those segments were excluded. A few of the identified cytomegalovirus-associated TCR beta chains were confirmed in vitro to be specific for cytomegalovirus antigens. A group of highly shared sequence variants was considered likely to be a technical artifact of the sequencing pipeline. A later genetic analysis reported fewer N-insertions in productive TCRs among donors in an Asian-associated ancestry cluster than the roughly 690-donor mean. When HLA alleles, especially DR and DQ, strongly co-occurred, TCR associations were difficult to assign to individual alleles. In the study, some 160 TCR beta chains were listed as associated with cytomegalovirus. A further reported finding was that TCR beta sequences accurately predicted the HLA-A and HLA-B alleles for most subjects in the first cohort. An earlier analysis of 450 to 750 of the donors showed that most TCR beta V segments appeared in productive rearrangements either about 87% or about 30% of the time, which broadly matched IMGT annotations. The classifier was reported to diagnose cytomegalovirus status with high specificity and sensitivity in both the original and validation cohorts. Only TCR beta chains were sequenced in this cohort, and the absence of alpha or paired-chain data limited detectable features. A later analysis associated about 17,000 TCR beta sequences with specific HLA alleles at a false discovery rate of 0.05. Compared with equally common non-associated chains, HLA-associated TCR beta chains in a later analysis were more clonally expanded and had lower generation probabilities. Linkage disequilibrium might explain the correlated functional status among segregating V segments, but an unknown experimental factor could not be ruled out. Because some donors lacked HLA typing at each locus, the association tests relied only on the typed subset. A later analysis found that most CMV-associated TCR beta chains appeared HLA-restricted, with HLA associations seemingly driven largely by CMV exposure. In a later analysis, TCR association rates were found to vary across HLA loci, with the most associated TCRs seen for DRB1 alleles and the fewest for HLA-C alleles. In a later genetic analysis, a missense DCLRE1C variant was associated with V-gene and J-gene trimming of TCR beta chains, and the association was replicated in an independent cohort.

CDR1 and CDR2 were assigned from the germline V gene as MNHEY and SVGAGI. The V and J ends are trimmed by 6 bases and 9 bases, leaving 18 bases between them. Counted from cysteine to phenylalanine, this CDR3 has 15 amino acids. CDR3 DNA is the only sequence kept; it has 45 bases, read in frame from the first base. This clone occurred a few times. Its antigen target is currently unknown. Base qualities are not at hand, and no much larger clone is one base apart. The library relied on the immunoSEQ multiplex PCR assay. For the multiplex PCR, a mixture combining 60 forward primers for TCR Vbeta segments and 13 reverse primers for TCR Jbeta segments was used. The CDR3 region of rearranged TCR beta genes was amplified from genomic DNA by a multiplex PCR assay. Amplified TCR beta libraries were sequenced as 87-base-pair reads on the Illumina HiSeq System. Per the source publication's procedure: In a later analysis, roughly 80 million unique TCR beta chains were counted across the 666 repertoires, and roughly 10 million of these chains were shared by at least two donors. To remove PCR and sequencing errors, raw reads were error-corrected and collapsed into unique sequences using a nearest-neighbor algorithm that merged closely related sequences. Alignment of CDR3 sequences to IMGT reference sequences was used to assign V, D and J gene segments. For a sequence to be retained, at least a six-nucleotide match to both a V gene segment and a J gene segment was required. A rearrangement was called productive if the CDR3 had no stop codons and remained in frame with V and J, and every other rearrangement was called non-productive. Following IMGT convention, CDR3 was defined as the stretch from the second conserved V-encoded cysteine up to the conserved J-encoded phenylalanine. The earlier analysis of fewer than 750 of the donors excluded sequences that lacked an unambiguous match to a single V gene segment. In an earlier analysis of several hundred of the donors, V segments were called functional above 56.7% productive rearrangements and were called segregating when the between-donor standard deviation exceeded 5%. To diagnose cytomegalovirus status from the catalog of TCR beta chain sequences, a statistical classification framework was built. In a later analysis, V and J genes were assigned by comparing TCR nucleotide sequences against IMGT/GENE-DB human TR gene sequences. A later analysis assigned CDR3 sequences and most-parsimonious VDJ recombination scenarios with the TCRdist pipeline. In a later analysis, each TCR beta chain was defined by its CDR3 amino acid sequence together with its V-gene family, and reads without a unique V-gene family were excluded. To address suspected cross-contamination and a sequencing artifact, a later analysis removed 592 highly shared, low-generation-probability nucleotide sequences. In a later analysis, a clonal expansion index for each public chain was calculated from normalized within-repertoire ranks of inferred template counts. In a later analysis, generation probabilities were computed using a VDJ recombination model fitted to out-of-frame rearrangements, and the results were checked against IGoR. In a later analysis, TCR-TCR, TCR-HLA and TCR-CMV co-occurrence was scored with hypergeometric tests, and a repertoire-size bias correction was applied to TCR pairs. False discovery rates were estimated in a later analysis by permuting HLA or CMV assignments 20 times. In a later analysis, co-occurring TCRs were grouped with DBSCAN, and TCRdist sequence similarity was added when clustering was performed within HLA-allele-positive subsets. Co-occurrence clustering excluded repertoires with fewer than 30,000 or more than 120,000 public chains, plus five with anomalous nucleotide sharing. TCRdb's version of the immuneACCESS table is confined to in-frame rearrangements and falls short of the full clone set. An unresolved V gene accounts for under half of the shortfall where checked; the remainder is of unknown origin. For V, J and clone size, that table is used; D and trimming come from the DNA. The sample includes about 110,000 clones, with about three quarters observed a single time. The ten biggest clones cover about 8.2% of the sample.

The cohort comprised 666 healthy bone marrow donors. At the time of sampling, all cohort members were nominally healthy, though unrecorded immune exposures were likely present. The donor tested CMV seropositive, placing the donor among the roughly 300 seropositive members of the cohort. Every donor gave a peripheral blood sample, and the peripheral blood mononuclear cells from that sample were used for TCR beta sequencing. Genomic DNA extraction from the blood cell samples was performed with the Qiagen DNeasy Blood Extraction Kit. Material for sequencing was PBMCs. The receptor comes from a woman aged 40 to 50 in good health and CMV-seropositive. This chain joins TRBV6-5 to TRBJ1-6; TRBD1 is perhaps the D gene, given 6 matching bases. The DNA sequence is given as TGTGCCAGCAGACGCGGGTTGGCAGGGGCTTCACCCCTCCACTTT. Translated, it reads CASRRGLAGASPLHF.